The 23 T cell receptor beta chains presented below share a single source sample, sequenced in a study of early T cells in non-severe SARS-CoV-2 infection. MiXCR, applied by TCRdb to the 5' RACE reads, yields one record per CDR3 protein. This table holds about 94,000 distinct CDR3 sequences, 13% found once. Sequencing was performed on whole blood. Every receptor here comes from an adult who was a healthcare worker with PCR-confirmed SARS-CoV-2 infection or an uninfected control (not recorded which).

At least ten counts were recorded for this clonotype. The V call is TRBV6-5, the J call TRBJ2-3; no definite D call. Germline CDR1 and CDR2: MNHEY and SVGAGI. The CDR3 consists of 15 residues. Deletions cut 4 bases from V and 5 bases from J, with 16 bases between. CDR3 DNA sequence: TGTGCCAGCAGTTCCGACGTCCCTACAAGAGATACGCAGTATTTT. It yields the protein CASSSDVPTRDTQYF.

This clonotype has more than one count but fewer than ten. This chain uses TRBV10-3 with TRBJ2-2; D is uncertain. Germline V gene sequence: CDR1 ENHRY, CDR2 SYGVKD. CDR3 size: 14 residues. The germline V and J ends were trimmed by 4 bases and 0 bases, with 6 bases remaining between them. This CDR3 is CAISAGPNTGELFF. CDR3 nucleotides: TGTGCCATCAGTGCCGGACCGAACACCGGGGAGCTGTTTTTT.

In DNA form, the CDR3 reads TGCAGTGCCGGTCGGGCCCTGCTGGTTGAGCAGTACTTC. Protein: CSAGRALLVEQYF. The chain has TRBV20-1 and TRBJ2-7, with unresolved D. CDR1 and CDR2 (germline): DFQATT, SNEGSKA (reference sequence). The CDR3 covers 13 residues. The V end lost 6 bases, the J end lost 7 bases, and 19 bases lay between the germline ends.

The chain joins TRBV5-1 to TRBJ1-1; D is unresolved. Trimming took off 4 bases at V and 7 bases at J, with 8 bases between the two ends. CDR3 length: 11 residues. The germline V gene has CDR1 SGHRS and CDR2 YFSETQ. The CDR3 loop reads CASSHPNEAFF. CDR3 in DNA: TGCGCCAGCAGCCACCCGAATGAAGCTTTCTTT. The full variable domain, its missing parts supplied by reference TRBV5-1 and TRBJ1-1, is KAGVTQTPRYLIKTRGQQVTLSCSPISGHRSVSWYQQTPGQGLQFLFEYFSETQRNKGNFPGRFSGRQFSNSRSEMNVSTLELGDSALYLCASSHPNEAFFGQGTRLTVV.

This chain joins TRBV7-2 and TRBJ1-3; unclear D gene. This CDR3 has 16 amino acids. With 5 bases removed from V and 2 bases from J, the gap between germline ends came to 16 bases. Germline CDR1 SGHTA, CDR2 FQGNSA. CDR3 loop: CASSPCQVGTGNTIYF. In nucleotides, the CDR3 is TGTGCCAGCAGCCCCTGTCAGGTTGGAACTGGAAACACCATATATTTT.

This clonotype was seen repeatedly, ten times or more. The CDR3 region is CASRPVGSGTPTDTQYF. The CDR3 DNA reads TGCGCCAGCAGGCCGGTCGGAAGCGGGACGCCCACAGATACGCAGTATTTT. The V call is TRBV5-1, the J call TRBJ2-3; TRBD2 aligns across 7 bases. This CDR3 spans 17 amino acids. CDR1 is SGHRS, CDR2 YFSETQ, per germline. J lost 2 bases, V lost 5 bases, and 14 bases had no gene match.

Ten or more counts support this clonotype. The chain recombines TRBV11-3 with TRBJ1-5; a possible D gene is TRBD1 (6 bases). This CDR3 region has 18 residues. The V and J ends lost 4 bases and 2 bases respectively, with 21 bases between them. Germline CDR1 is SGHNT and CDR2 is YENEEA. The CDR3 DNA reads as TGTGCCAGCAGCTCCCCGGGGGAAGGGGGTTGTTGCAATCAGCCCCAGCATTTT. This encodes CASSSPGEGGCCNQPQHF. Filled out from reference TRBV11-3 and TRBJ1-5, the complete variable domain reads EAGVVQSPRYKIIEKKQPVAFWCNPISGHNTLYWYLQNLGQGPELLIRYENEEAVDDSQLPKDRFSAERLKGVDSTLKIQPAELGDSAVYLCASSSPGEGGCCNQPQHFGDGTRLSIL.

This clonotype was seen ten or more times. V gene TRBV5-1 combines with J gene TRBJ1-1; TRBD1 matches at 7 bases. The germline V gene encodes CDR1 SGHRS and CDR2 YFSETQ. This CDR3 has 15 residues. Trimming removed 4 bases from V and 7 bases from J; junction bases left unmatched: 13. The CDR3, as DNA: TGCGCCAGCAGCACGGGAACGACAGGGTTTGGTGAAGCTTTCTTT. It yields the protein CASSTGTTGFGEAFF.

The chain links TRBV6-2 or TRBV6-3 to TRBJ2-3; 7 bases line up with TRBD1. The trim removed 7 bases at V and 2 bases at J, leaving 12 bases unmatched. CDR3 size: 16 residues. Germline V CDR1 and CDR2: MNHEY, SVGEGT. CDR3 amino acids: CASKRRTGVATDTQYF. The CDR3 nucleotides read TGTGCCAGCAAAAGAAGAACAGGGGTGGCCACAGATACGCAGTATTTT.

This chain joins TRBV20-1 and TRBJ1-1; D gene unclear. Germline V gives CDR1 DFQATT, CDR2 SNEGSKA (reference sequence). The CDR3 consists of 10 residues. Trimming removed 2 bases from V and 9 bases from J, with 7 bases in between. CDR3 nucleotide sequence: TGCAGTGCTAGAAGGGATAAAGCTTTCTTT. Translated: CSARRDKAFF.

The chain carries TRBV4-1 and TRBJ2-3; either TRBD1 or TRBD2 may fit D (5 bases each). Trimming stripped 0 bases from V and 0 bases from J, with 13 bases between. CDR1 is MGHRA, CDR2 YSYEKL, per germline. There are 17 residues in the CDR3. As DNA, the CDR3 is TGCGCCAGCAGCCAAGATTGGGGGTCTAGGAGCACAGATACGCAGTATTTT. It is translated as CASSQDWGSRSTDTQYF.

This clonotype was seen more than once but under ten times. This sequence joins TRBV20-1 and TRBJ2-3; 9 bases agree with TRBD2. The CDR3 has 12 amino acids. Trimming cost V 3 bases and J 6 bases; bases outside gene matches: 1. Germline V lookup: CDR1 DFQATT, CDR2 SNEGSKA (reference sequence). CDR3 nucleotides: TGCAGTGCTAGGCGGGGGGGCGATACGCAGTATTTT. This encodes CSARRGGDTQYF.

The V gene is TRBV28, the J gene TRBJ2-5, with 8 bases matching TRBD1. V trimming: 6 bases; J trimming: 4 bases; junction bases outside the gene matches: 10. Germline V gene sequence: CDR1 MDHEN, CDR2 SYDVKM. The CDR3 has 15 residues. CDR3 nucleotides: TGTGCCAGCAGCTACCAGGGGGCAGGTATAGAGACCCAGTACTTC. Amino acid sequence: CASSYQGAGIETQYF.

This clonotype appeared a single time. This sequence may be a read error, since a much larger clone differs from it by one base. The CDR3 coding sequence is TGTGCCAGCAGCCGGGAGGGACAGGGGCAACCTTTGTACTTC. Amino acids: CASSREGQGQPLYF. The rearrangement uses TRBV3-1 and TRBJ2-7; TRBD1 aligns across 10 bases. Per germline, CDR1 LGHDT and CDR2 YNNKEL (reference sequence). The ends lost 4 bases at V and 12 bases at J; junction bases unmatched: 12. The CDR3 extends over 14 amino acids.

The genes are TRBV29-1 and TRBJ1-2; 9 bases fit TRBD1. Germline values: CDR1 SQVTM, CDR2 ANQGSEA. The CDR3 totals 14 residues. After removal of 3 bases from V and 3 bases from J, the junction contained 5 bases not matched to a gene. This chain's CDR3 is CSVDLQGADYGYTF. In nucleotides, the CDR3 is TGCAGCGTTGACCTACAGGGGGCAGACTATGGCTACACCTTC.

This clonotype was observed many times. The V gene is TRBV5-4, the J gene TRBJ2-1; weak D call: TRBD2 (7 bases). The CDR3 has 15 residues. V was clipped by 4 bases and J by 16 bases, with 27 bases between them. CDR1 and CDR2 (germline): SGHNT, YYREEE (reference sequence). In DNA, the CDR3 is TGTGCCAGCAGCCCCGATCCCTTGGGGGGGGGCCAAGAATTCTTC. Translation: CASSPDPLGGGQEFF.

This chain joins TRBV4-1 and TRBJ1-6; the D is unclear. The CDR3 is made up of 13 amino acids. The ends were cut back, 4 bases at V and 9 bases at J, with 10 bases in the middle. Germline CDR1 reads MGHRA; CDR2 reads YSYEKL. The CDR3: CASSLTPGSPLHF. Written as DNA, the CDR3 is TGCGCCAGCAGCCTGACACCGGGTTCACCCCTCCACTTT.

This clonotype was seen at least ten times. J is TRBJ2-3 and V is TRBV12-3 or TRBV12-4; D remains unclear. The ends were cut back, 6 bases at V and 4 bases at J, with 8 bases in the middle. The CDR3 runs 12 residues. The CDR3 coding sequence is TGTGCCAGCAGCCAAGTTCCAGATACGCAGTATTTT. This translates into CASSQVPDTQYF.

This clonotype appeared a few times. The chain employs TRBV29-1 and TRBJ2-7; possibly TRBD2 for D (6 bases). CDR3 length equals 12 residues. Germline CDR1 SQVTM, CDR2 ANQGSEA. V was clipped by 6 bases and J by 7 bases, with 16 bases between them. The CDR3 loop reads CSVSLLAGEQYF. In DNA, the CDR3 is TGCAGCGTCTCCCTACTAGCTGGGGAGCAGTACTTC.

Comments on this clonotype: A read error may explain this, as a much larger clone is one base away. This chain connects TRBV28 to TRBJ1-5; no definite D call. In germline, CDR1 is MDHEN, CDR2 SYDVKM. This CDR3 is 13 amino acids long. The V end was cut by 6 bases, the J end by 5 bases, with 11 bases between. CDR3 amino acids: CASSSTWDQPQHF. The CDR3 nucleotides read TGTGCCAGCAGCTCCACATGGGATCAGCCCCAGCATTTT.

The rearrangement links TRBV12-3 or TRBV12-4 to TRBJ2-3; 12 nucleotides agree with TRBD2. V dropped 5 bases and J dropped 1; count of bases not matched to a gene: 4. This CDR3 region has 16 residues. DNA of the CDR3: TGTGCCAGCAGTACCAGACTAGCGGGAGGCACAGATACGCAGTATTTT. Protein product: CASSTRLAGGTDTQYF.

In this sample, this clonotype turned up many times. The CDR3 coding sequence is TGTGCCAGCAGTTTAGTCACGGGCAGGGGGACTTACAATGAGCAGTTCTTC. Protein product: CASSLVTGRGTYNEQFF. V usage is TRBV28 and J usage is TRBJ2-1; TRBD1 is a possible D gene (7 bases). The germline V and J ends were trimmed by 2 bases and 4 bases, with 18 bases remaining between them. From germline, CDR1 is MDHEN and CDR2 SYDVKM. The CDR3 runs to 17 residues.

The rearrangement joins TRBV3-1 to TRBJ1-4, with 9 positions matching TRBD1. This CDR3 has 14 residues. V was clipped by 6 bases and J by 6 bases; unmatched bases: 5. In germline, CDR1 is LGHDT, CDR2 YNNKEL (reference sequence). In nucleotides, the CDR3 is TGTGCCAGCAGTTCCGGGACAGGGTATGAAAAACTGTTTTTT. Protein product: CASSSGTGYEKLFF.